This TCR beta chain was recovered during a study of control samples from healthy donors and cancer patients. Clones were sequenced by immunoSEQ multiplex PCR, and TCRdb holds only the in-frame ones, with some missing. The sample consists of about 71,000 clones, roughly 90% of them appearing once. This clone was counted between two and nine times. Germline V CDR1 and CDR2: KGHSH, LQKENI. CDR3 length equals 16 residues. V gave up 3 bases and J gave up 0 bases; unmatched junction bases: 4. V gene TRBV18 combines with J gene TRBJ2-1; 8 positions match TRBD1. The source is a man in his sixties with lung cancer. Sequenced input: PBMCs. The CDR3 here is CASSPLQGASYNEQFF. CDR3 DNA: TGTGCCAGCTCACCCCTGCAGGGGGCCTCCTACAATGAGCAGTTCTTC.